This T cell receptor beta chain is drawn from a study of shared clonotypes between healthy human individuals. Study-wide results and limits: An anticipated effect of sequencing depth on clonotype sharing among donors was recognized.

As concerns this clone: The antigen is undetermined.

The CDR3 loop spans 13 amino acids. J was trimmed by 12 bases and V by 6 bases; bases with no gene match: 5. CDR1 and CDR2 (germline): ENHRY, SYGVKD. The naive CD8 population came from CD45RO-negative cells selected for CCR7, without terminally differentiated effector memory CD45RA+ cells. Assay used: immunoSEQ multiplex PCR; TCRdb lists only in-frame clones, some missing. The sample has around 2,100,000 clones, approximately 94% seen once. The clonotype comes from a man between 18 and 35 years old in good health. Specimen: naive CD8+ T cells sorted from blood. The rearrangement joins TRBV10-3 to TRBJ1-6; TRBD1 matches at 10 bases. DNA for the CDR3: TGTGCCATCAGCGGGACAGGGGACCGACCCCTCCACTTT. Translating gives CAISGTGDRPLHF.